The sequence of this T cell receptor (beta chain) was determined in a study of blood T cell repertoires in COVID-19. Study-wide background: COVID-19 samples from acute and convalescent phases originated in the United States, Italy and Spain.

TCRdb's table, derived via immunoSEQ multiplex PCR, lists solely in-frame clones and lacks some. The repertoire holds fewer than 350,000 clones, with 85% to 90% as singletons. Across under 25 US areas, participants ranged in age from 18 to 89 years. Clinical histories supplied by participants themselves formed the basis of cohort assignment. The CDR3 extends over 15 amino acids. The germline gives CDR1 MDHEN, CDR2 SYDVKM. J lost 2 bases, V lost 6 bases, and 4 bases had no gene match. The receptor comes from a young woman with acute COVID-19. Input material: PBMCs or T cells enriched from blood (not recorded which). The rearrangement uses TRBV28 and TRBJ2-7; 13 bases fit TRBD2. CDR3 protein: CASSLGLAGAYEQYF. The CDR3 coding sequence is TGTGCCAGCAGCCTCGGACTAGCGGGAGCCTACGAGCAGTACTTC.